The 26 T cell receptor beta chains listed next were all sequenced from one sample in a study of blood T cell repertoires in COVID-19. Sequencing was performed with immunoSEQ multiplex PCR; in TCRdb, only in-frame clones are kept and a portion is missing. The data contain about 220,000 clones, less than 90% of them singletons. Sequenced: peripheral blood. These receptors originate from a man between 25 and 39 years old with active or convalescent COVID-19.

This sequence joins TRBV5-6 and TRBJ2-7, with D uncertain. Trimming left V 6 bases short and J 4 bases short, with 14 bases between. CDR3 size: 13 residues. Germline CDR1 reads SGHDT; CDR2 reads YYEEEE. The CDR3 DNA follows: TGTGCCAGCAAAAAAGTCTCCGGTTACGAGCAGTACTTC. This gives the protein CASKKVSGYEQYF.

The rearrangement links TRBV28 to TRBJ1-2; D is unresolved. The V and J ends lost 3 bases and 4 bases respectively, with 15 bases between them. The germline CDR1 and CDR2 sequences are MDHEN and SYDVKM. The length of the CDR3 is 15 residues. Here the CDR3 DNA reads TGTGCCAGCAGTTTCGGGGTTCTACAGCTCTATGGCTACACCTTC. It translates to CASSFGVLQLYGYTF.

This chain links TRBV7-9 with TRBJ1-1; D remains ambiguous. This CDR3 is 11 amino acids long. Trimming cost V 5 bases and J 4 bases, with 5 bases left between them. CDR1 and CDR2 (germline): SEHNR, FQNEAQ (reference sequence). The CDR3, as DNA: TGTGCCAGCAGCCAGTTCACTGAAGCTTTCTTT. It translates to CASSQFTEAFF.

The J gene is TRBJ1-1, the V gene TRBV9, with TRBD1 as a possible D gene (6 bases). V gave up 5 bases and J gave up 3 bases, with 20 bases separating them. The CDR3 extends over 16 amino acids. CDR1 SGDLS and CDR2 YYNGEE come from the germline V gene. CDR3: CASRSPVDSFYTEAFF. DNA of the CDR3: TGTGCCAGCAGGTCCCCTGTGGACAGCTTTTACACTGAAGCTTTCTTT.

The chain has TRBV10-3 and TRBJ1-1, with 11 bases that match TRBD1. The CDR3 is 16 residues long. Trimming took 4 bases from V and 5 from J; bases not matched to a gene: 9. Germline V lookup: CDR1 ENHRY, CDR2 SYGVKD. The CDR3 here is CAISGRPGTGGTEAFF. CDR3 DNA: TGTGCCATCAGTGGGAGACCCGGGACAGGGGGGACTGAAGCTTTCTTT.

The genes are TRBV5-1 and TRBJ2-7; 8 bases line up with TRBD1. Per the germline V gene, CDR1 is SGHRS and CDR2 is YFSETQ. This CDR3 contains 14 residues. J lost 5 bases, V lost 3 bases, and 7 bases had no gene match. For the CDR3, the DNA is TGCGCCAGCAGCTACGGACAGGGAAAGGACGAGCAGTACTTC. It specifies CASSYGQGKDEQYF. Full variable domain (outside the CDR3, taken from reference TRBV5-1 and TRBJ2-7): KAGVTQTPRYLIKTRGQQVTLSCSPISGHRSVSWYQQTPGQGLQFLFEYFSETQRNKGNFPGRFSGRQFSNSRSEMNVSTLELGDSALYLCASSYGQGKDEQYFGPGTRLTVT.

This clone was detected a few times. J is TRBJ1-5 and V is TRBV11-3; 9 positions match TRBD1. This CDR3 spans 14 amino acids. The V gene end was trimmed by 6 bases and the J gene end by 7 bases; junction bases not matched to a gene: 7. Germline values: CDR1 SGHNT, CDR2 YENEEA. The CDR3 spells CASRPTGGCQPQHF. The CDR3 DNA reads TGTGCCAGCAGACCTACAGGGGGCTGCCAGCCCCAGCATTTT.

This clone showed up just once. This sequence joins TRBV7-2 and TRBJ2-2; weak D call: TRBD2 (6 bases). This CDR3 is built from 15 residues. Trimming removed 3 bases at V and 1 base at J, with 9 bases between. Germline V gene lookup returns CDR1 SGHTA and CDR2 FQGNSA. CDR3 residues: CASSFGTQNTGELFF. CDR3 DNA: TGTGCCAGCAGCTTCGGGACTCAGAACACCGGGGAGCTGTTTTTT.

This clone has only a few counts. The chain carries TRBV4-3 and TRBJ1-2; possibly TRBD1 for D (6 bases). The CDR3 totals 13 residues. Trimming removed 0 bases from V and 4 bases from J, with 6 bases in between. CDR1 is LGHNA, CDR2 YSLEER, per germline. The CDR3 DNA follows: TGCGCCAGCAGCCAAGAACAGGGCTATGGCTACACCTTC. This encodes CASSQEQGYGYTF.

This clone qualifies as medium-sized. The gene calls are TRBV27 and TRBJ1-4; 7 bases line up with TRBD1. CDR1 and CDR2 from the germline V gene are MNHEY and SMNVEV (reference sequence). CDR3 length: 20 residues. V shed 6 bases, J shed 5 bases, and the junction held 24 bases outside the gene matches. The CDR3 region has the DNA TGTGCCAGCAGACCCTATCCGGTGAGGGAAGAAACAGGGGTCAATGAAAAACTGTTTTTT. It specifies CASRPYPVREETGVNEKLFF.

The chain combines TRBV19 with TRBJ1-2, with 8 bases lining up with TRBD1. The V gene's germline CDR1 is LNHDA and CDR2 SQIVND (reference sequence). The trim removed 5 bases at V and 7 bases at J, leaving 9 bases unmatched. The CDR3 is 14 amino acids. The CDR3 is CASSWQGAKVGYTF. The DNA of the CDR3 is TGTGCCAGTAGTTGGCAGGGGGCGAAGGTTGGCTACACCTTC.

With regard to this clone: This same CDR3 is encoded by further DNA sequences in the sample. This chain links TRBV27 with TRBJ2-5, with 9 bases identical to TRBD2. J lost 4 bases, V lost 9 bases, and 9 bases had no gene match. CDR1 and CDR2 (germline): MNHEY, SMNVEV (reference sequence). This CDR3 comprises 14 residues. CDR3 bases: TGTGCCAGTAGGGGGCGGGAGGGGATAGAGACCCAGTACTTC. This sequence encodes CASRGREGIETQYF.

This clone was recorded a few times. CDR3 loop: CSASGQGQPQHF. The DNA for the CDR3 is TGCAGTGCTAGTGGGCAGGGACAGCCCCAGCATTTT. The V call is TRBV20-1, the J call TRBJ1-5; the D gene is possibly TRBD1 (5 bases). This CDR3 comprises 12 residues. Trimming removed 3 bases at V and 7 bases at J, with 10 bases between. Germline V gene lookup returns CDR1 DFQATT and CDR2 SNEGSKA (reference sequence).

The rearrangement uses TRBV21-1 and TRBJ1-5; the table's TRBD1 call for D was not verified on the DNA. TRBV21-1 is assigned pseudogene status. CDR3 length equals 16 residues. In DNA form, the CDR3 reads TGTGCCAGCAGCAAGGGCTCAGGACAGAGCAATCAGCCCCAGCATTTT. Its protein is CASSKGSGQSNQPQHF.

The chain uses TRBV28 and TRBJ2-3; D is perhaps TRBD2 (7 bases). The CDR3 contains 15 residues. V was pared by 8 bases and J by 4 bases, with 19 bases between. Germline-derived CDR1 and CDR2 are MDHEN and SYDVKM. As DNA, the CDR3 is TGTGCCAGCCGACGCGGGGGCGCGGACCCAGATACGCAGTATTTT. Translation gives CASRRGGADPDTQYF.

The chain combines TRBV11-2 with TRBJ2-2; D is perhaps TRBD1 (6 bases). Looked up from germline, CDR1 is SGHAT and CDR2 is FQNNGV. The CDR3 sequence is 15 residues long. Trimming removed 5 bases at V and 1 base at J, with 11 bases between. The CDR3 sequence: CASSPIGGNTGELFF. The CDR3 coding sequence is TGTGCCAGCAGCCCTATAGGGGGGAACACCGGGGAGCTGTTTTTT.

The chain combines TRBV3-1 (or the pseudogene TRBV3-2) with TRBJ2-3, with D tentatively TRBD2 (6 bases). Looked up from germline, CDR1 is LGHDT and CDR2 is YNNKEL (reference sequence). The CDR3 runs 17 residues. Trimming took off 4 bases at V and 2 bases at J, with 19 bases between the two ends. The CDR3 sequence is CASSLREAGRNTDTQYF. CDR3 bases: TGTGCCAGCAGCCTACGGGAAGCGGGCAGAAACACAGATACGCAGTATTTT.

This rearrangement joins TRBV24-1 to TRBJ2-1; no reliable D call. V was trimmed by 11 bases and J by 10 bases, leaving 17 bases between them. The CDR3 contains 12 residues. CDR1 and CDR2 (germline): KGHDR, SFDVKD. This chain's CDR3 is CASPFGRAEQFF. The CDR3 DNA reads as TGTGCCAGCCCTTTTGGTCGAGCGGAGCAGTTCTTC.

CDR3 in DNA: TGCGCCAGCAGCCAAGATTCAATGGCGGGAGGGCCTGTCGCCGGGGAGCTGTTTTTT. It is translated as CASSQDSMAGGPVAGELFF. The chain joins TRBV4-3 to TRBJ2-2; 9 positions agree with TRBD2. In germline, CDR1 is LGHNA, CDR2 YSLEER. Trimming at V came to 0 bases and at J to 6 bases, leaving 14 bases not matched to a gene. This CDR3 region has 19 residues.

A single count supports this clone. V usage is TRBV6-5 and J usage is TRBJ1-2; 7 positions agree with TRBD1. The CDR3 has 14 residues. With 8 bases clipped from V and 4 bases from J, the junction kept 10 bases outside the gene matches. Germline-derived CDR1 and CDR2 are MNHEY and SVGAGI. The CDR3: CASAQGSTLYGYTF. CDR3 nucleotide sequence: TGTGCCAGCGCACAGGGGTCTACGCTCTATGGCTACACCTTC.

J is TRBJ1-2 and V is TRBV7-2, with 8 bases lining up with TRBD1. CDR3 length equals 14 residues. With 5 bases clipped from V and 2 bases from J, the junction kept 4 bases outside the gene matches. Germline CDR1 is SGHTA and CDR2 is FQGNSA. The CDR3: CASSRDRPNYGYTF. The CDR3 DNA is TGTGCCAGCAGCCGGGACAGGCCCAACTATGGCTACACCTTC.

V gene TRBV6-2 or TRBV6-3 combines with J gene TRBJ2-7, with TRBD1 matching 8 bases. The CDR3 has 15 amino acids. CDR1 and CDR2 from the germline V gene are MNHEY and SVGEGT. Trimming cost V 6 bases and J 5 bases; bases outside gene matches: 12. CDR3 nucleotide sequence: TGTGCCAGCAGCCCAGGCCGGGACAGGCCCCACGAGCAGTACTTC. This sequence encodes CASSPGRDRPHEQYF.

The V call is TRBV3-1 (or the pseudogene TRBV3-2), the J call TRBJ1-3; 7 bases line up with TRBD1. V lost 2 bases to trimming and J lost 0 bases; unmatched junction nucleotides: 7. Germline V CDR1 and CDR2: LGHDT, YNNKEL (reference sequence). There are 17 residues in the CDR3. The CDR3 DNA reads TGTGCCAGCAGCCAACCCTTTCGGACAGGCTCTGGAAACACCATATATTTT. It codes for CASSQPFRTGSGNTIYF.

CDR3 DNA sequence: TGTGCCAGCCGCCCGGGGGGCTTCTCTGGGGCCAACGTCCTGACTTTC. Its protein product is CASRPGGFSGANVLTF. J is TRBJ2-6 and V is TRBV5-8, with D possibly matching TRBD2 (7 bases). With 7 bases removed from V and 0 bases from J, the gap between germline ends came to 14 bases. The CDR3 is 16 amino acids. Germline assignment: CDR1 SGHTS and CDR2 YDEGEE.

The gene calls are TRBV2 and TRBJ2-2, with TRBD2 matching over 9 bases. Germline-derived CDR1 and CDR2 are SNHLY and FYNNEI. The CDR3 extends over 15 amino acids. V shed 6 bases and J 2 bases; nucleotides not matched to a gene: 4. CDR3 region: CASSLAGANTGELFF. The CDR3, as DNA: TGTGCCAGCAGCTTAGCGGGAGCTAACACCGGGGAGCTGTTTTTT. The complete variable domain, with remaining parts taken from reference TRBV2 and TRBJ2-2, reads EPEVTQTPSHQVTQMGQEVILRCVPISNHLYFYWYRQILGQKVEFLVSFYNNEISEKSEIFDDQFSVERPDGSNFTLKIRSTKLEDSAMYFCASSLAGANTGELFFGEGSRLTVL.

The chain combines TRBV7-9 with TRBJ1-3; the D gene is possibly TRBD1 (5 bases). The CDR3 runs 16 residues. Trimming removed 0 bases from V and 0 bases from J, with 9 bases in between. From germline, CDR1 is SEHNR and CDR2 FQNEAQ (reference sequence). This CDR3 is CASSLARASSGNTIYF. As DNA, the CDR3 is TGTGCCAGCAGCTTAGCCAGGGCTAGCTCTGGAAACACCATATATTTT.